Shown below are 27 T cell receptor beta chains from a single sample sequenced in a study of T cell repertoires in cytomegalovirus infection. TCRdb reprocessed the reads via MiXCR and lists one record per CDR3 protein. Counted here are nearly 70,000 distinct CDR3 sequences, 20% to 25% occurring once; the ten biggest clones make up around 79%. Their antigens remain unidentified. Sequencing input: PBMCs, sequenced either directly or after in vitro stimulation (not recorded which). The receptors stem from a human donor in good health (CMV status not recorded). Some clones in this sample may be carry-over from other donors' samples.

This clonotype was seen ten or more times. The chain has TRBV19 and TRBJ2-1; D remains unclear. Trimming took 5 bases from V and 0 from J, leaving 2 bases between them. CDR3 length equals 12 residues. Germline assignment: CDR1 LNHDA and CDR2 SQIVND (reference sequence). In nucleotides, the CDR3 is TGTGCCAGTAGTGGCTCCTACAATGAGCAGTTCTTC. Amino acid sequence: CASSGSYNEQFF.

The rearrangement links TRBV7-2 to TRBJ2-1; 7 bases line up with TRBD2. V shed 1 base and J 6 bases; nucleotides not matched to a gene: 3. Germline lookup yields CDR1 SGHTA and CDR2 FQGNSA. This CDR3 is built from 14 residues. The CDR3 sequence: CASSLGPGGNEQFF. As DNA, the CDR3 is TGTGCCAGCAGCTTAGGCCCGGGAGGCAATGAGCAGTTCTTC.

This clonotype was counted at least ten times. The chain couples TRBV7-2 to TRBJ1-2; unclear D gene. Germline assignment: CDR1 SGHTA and CDR2 FQGNSA. CDR3 length: 18 residues. Trimming pared 1 base from V and 4 bases from J, leaving 22 bases between. The CDR3 DNA is TGTGCCAGCAGCTTAGTAGCCAGCCGTACGCCTGCTGTCTATGGCTACACCTTC. Its protein product is CASSLVASRTPAVYGYTF.

V gene TRBV7-2 combines with J gene TRBJ1-3, with D unresolved. V lost 1 base, J lost 4 bases, and 11 bases lay in between. There are 15 residues in the CDR3. Germline CDR1 is SGHTA and CDR2 is FQGNSA. The CDR3 protein is CASSLVGGLGNTIYF. The CDR3 nucleotides read TGTGCCAGCAGCTTAGTGGGCGGTCTAGGAAACACCATATATTTT. The full variable domain, its missing parts supplied by reference TRBV7-2 and TRBJ1-3, is GAGVSQSPSNKVTEKGKDVELRCDPISGHTALYWYRQSLGQGLEFLIYFQGNSAPDKSGLPSDRFSAERTGGSVSTLTIQRTQQEDSAVYLCASSLVGGLGNTIYFGEGSWLTVV.

This clonotype appeared once. The CDR3 coding sequence is TGTGCCAGCAGCCGAGACAGGGTGAACACCGGGGAGCTGTTTTTT. This encodes CASSRDRVNTGELFF. The rearrangement uses TRBV7-2 and TRBJ2-2, with 7 nucleotides matching TRBD1. CDR3 size: 15 residues. Germline V gene sequence: CDR1 SGHTA, CDR2 FQGNSA. After removal of 5 bases from V and 1 base from J, the junction contained 4 bases not matched to a gene.

The chain joins TRBV12-3 or TRBV12-4 to TRBJ1-1; 8 bases map to TRBD1. V trimming: 5 bases; J trimming: 5 bases; junction bases outside the gene matches: 10. The CDR3 extends over 15 amino acids. The CDR3, as DNA: TGTGCCAGCAGTCCCTTGACAGGGGTAGGGACTGAAGCTTTCTTT. Amino acids: CASSPLTGVGTEAFF.

The CDR3 is CASGLVMTYGYTF. The CDR3 DNA reads TGTGCTAGTGGTTTGGTAATGACCTATGGCTACACCTTC. The chain employs TRBV12-5 and TRBJ1-2, with D unclear. The germline V and J ends were trimmed by 0 bases and 4 bases, with 6 bases remaining between them. Germline CDR1 LGHNT, CDR2 FRNRAP. The CDR3 covers 13 residues.

This clonotype was observed a few times. The DNA of the CDR3 is TGCAGTGCCTCCACAGGGGCGGCTGGAAACACCATATATTTT. This encodes CSASTGAAGNTIYF. The chain is built from TRBV20-1 and TRBJ1-3, with 7 bases lining up with TRBD1. CDR3 length: 14 amino acids. After removal of 6 bases from V and 2 bases from J, the junction contained 7 bases not matched to a gene. Germline V gives CDR1 DFQATT, CDR2 SNEGSKA (reference sequence).

This clonotype was seen at least ten times. The genes are TRBV4-3 and TRBJ2-3, with D possibly matching TRBD2 (5 bases). Germline loops: CDR1 LGHNA, CDR2 YSLEER. The CDR3 covers 16 residues. Trimming left V 1 base short and J 3 bases short, with 14 bases between. CDR3 coding DNA: TGCGCCAGCAGCCAAGTTTCCGGGGTTGGAACAGATACGCAGTATTTT. Its translation is CASSQVSGVGTDTQYF.

This clonotype came up once. This chain links TRBV19 with TRBJ2-5; possible D gene TRBD1, 6 bases. This CDR3 is 15 amino acids long. V was clipped by 5 bases and J by 1 base, with 14 bases between them. Germline V lookup: CDR1 LNHDA, CDR2 SQIVND (reference sequence). As DNA, the CDR3 is TGTGCCAGTAGTTCTAACAGGGTCTTCCAAGAGACCCAGTACTTC. Residues: CASSSNRVFQETQYF. Complete variable domain (other parts from reference TRBV19 and TRBJ2-5): DGGITQSPKYLFRKEGQNVTLSCEQNLNHDAMYWYRQDPGQGLRLIYYSQIVNDFQKGDIAEGYSVSREKKESFPLTVTSAQKNPTAFYLCASSSNRVFQETQYFGPGTRLLVL.

The table lists this clonotype with many counts. This rearrangement joins TRBV7-2 to TRBJ1-2, with D possibly being TRBD1 (6 bases). The CDR3 totals 15 residues. Between the trimmed V and J ends, which lost 6 bases and 4 bases, there was a span of 18 bases. The V gene's germline CDR1 is SGHTA and CDR2 FQGNSA. CDR3 in DNA: TGTGCCAGCAGTCCGGACAGACGGGCGTTCTATGGCTACACCTTC. This gives the protein CASSPDRRAFYGYTF.

The gene calls are TRBV20-1 and TRBJ2-2; tentative D call: TRBD1 (5 bases). The V end was cut by 6 bases, the J end by 2 bases, with 13 bases between. Germline V gene lookup returns CDR1 DFQATT and CDR2 SNEGSKA (reference sequence). This CDR3 is 14 amino acids long. The CDR3 region is CSAPQVTNTGELFF. The DNA for the CDR3 is TGCAGTGCCCCACAGGTTACTAACACCGGGGAGCTGTTTTTT.

This clonotype is a singleton in its sample. The CDR3 region is CASSGYGTGGFYGYTF. CDR3 DNA sequence: TGTGCCAGCAGCGGATACGGGACAGGGGGATTCTATGGCTACACCTTC. The V call is TRBV9, the J call TRBJ1-2, with 11 bases fitting TRBD1. The CDR3 length is 16 residues. The V and J ends lost 3 bases and 4 bases, in that order; junction bases with no gene match: 8. Germline V CDR1 and CDR2: SGDLS, YYNGEE.

This clonotype was observed a few times. The chain has TRBV12-3 or TRBV12-4 and TRBJ2-2; 12 bases are a match to TRBD2. The V gene end was trimmed by 6 bases and the J gene end by 5 bases; junction bases not matched to a gene: 1. The CDR3 totals 14 residues. CDR3 amino acids: CASRLAGGTGELFF. The DNA of the CDR3 is TGTGCCAGCAGACTAGCGGGAGGAACCGGGGAGCTGTTTTTT.

The chain couples TRBV20-1 to TRBJ2-5, with a weak D call TRBD1 (5 bases). From germline, CDR1 is DFQATT and CDR2 SNEGSKA (reference sequence). V shed 6 bases and J shed 0 bases, with 11 bases lying between them. The CDR3 extends over 13 amino acids. CDR3 loop: CSAGRLYQETQYF. For the CDR3, the DNA is TGCAGTGCGGGGCGCCTGTACCAAGAGACCCAGTACTTC.

This chain joins TRBV30 and TRBJ1-1, with a weak D call TRBD1 (6 bases). CDR1 GTSNPN and CDR2 SVGIG come from the germline V gene (reference sequence). This CDR3 has 14 amino acids. V shed 3 bases and J shed 0 bases, with 11 bases lying between them. CDR3 residues: CAWRQGLLNTEAFF. The DNA for the CDR3 is TGTGCCTGGAGACAGGGACTATTGAACACTGAAGCTTTCTTT. Together with reference TRBV30 and TRBJ1-1, the CDR3 gives the full variable domain: SQTIHQWPATLVQPVGSPLSLECTVEGTSNPNLYWYRQAAGRGLQLLFYSVGIGQISSEVPQNLSASRPQDRQFILSSKKLLLSDSGFYLCAWRQGLLNTEAFFGQGTRLTVV.

This clonotype was recorded a few times. The chain has TRBV7-9 and TRBJ2-1; 8 bases line up with TRBD2. Germline lookup yields CDR1 SEHNR and CDR2 FQNEAQ (reference sequence). V shed 3 bases, J shed 9 bases, and the junction held 10 bases outside the gene matches. There are 15 residues in the CDR3. The chain's CDR3 is CASSFGSGNSFEQFF. CDR3 DNA: TGTGCCAGCAGCTTCGGTAGCGGGAACTCTTTTGAGCAGTTCTTC.

This clonotype was observed many times. This rearrangement joins TRBV7-2 to TRBJ2-3; TRBD1 aligns across 10 bases. The junction had 7 bases not matched to a gene; V was cut back by 5 bases and J by 2 bases. CDR3 size: 16 residues. Germline assignment: CDR1 SGHTA and CDR2 FQGNSA. Here the CDR3 DNA reads TGTGCCAGCAGCCCAACCGGGACAGGGGACACAGATACGCAGTATTTT. Its protein is CASSPTGTGDTDTQYF.

This clonotype has at least ten counts. The gene calls are TRBV28 and TRBJ1-5; perhaps TRBD1 as D (5 bases). The V end was cut by 4 bases, the J end by 0 bases, with 10 bases between. Germline CDR1 reads MDHEN; CDR2 reads SYDVKM. The CDR3 consists of 15 residues. The CDR3 region has the DNA TGTGCCAGCAGTTCGGACACCCATAGCAATCAGCCCCAGCATTTT. Residues: CASSSDTHSNQPQHF.

In its sample, this clonotype was seen a few times. The V gene is TRBV7-8, the J gene TRBJ2-1; 9 nucleotides agree with TRBD2. J gave up 3 bases and V 10 bases, and 10 bases lay outside the gene matches. This CDR3 region has 15 residues. Germline CDR1 reads SGHVS; CDR2 reads FQNEAQ. CDR3 loop: CATTKLAGLYNEQFF. The CDR3 DNA is TGTGCCACTACCAAACTAGCGGGTCTCTACAATGAGCAGTTCTTC.

The sample holds a few counts of this clonotype. V usage is TRBV12-3 or TRBV12-4 and J usage is TRBJ2-5; possible D gene TRBD1, 6 bases. The CDR3 is 14 residues long. V shed 7 bases and J shed 3 bases, with 15 bases lying between them. DNA of the CDR3: TGTGCCAGCAACATGCCGGGACAAGAAGAGACCCAGTACTTC. Its translation: CASNMPGQEETQYF.

This clonotype was counted ten times or more. The gene calls are TRBV6-2 or TRBV6-3 and TRBJ1-1; possibly TRBD1 for D (6 bases). V was clipped by 6 bases and J by 4 bases, with 12 bases between them. The CDR3 loop spans 13 amino acids. Germline CDR1 and CDR2: MNHEY and SVGEGT. The CDR3 DNA reads as TGTGCCAGCAGCCCGGGGGCCGTCACTGAAGCTTTCTTT. Translation gives CASSPGAVTEAFF.

The chain recombines TRBV20-1 with TRBJ1-2, with TRBD1 matching over 10 bases. CDR1 and CDR2 from the germline V gene are DFQATT and SNEGSKA (reference sequence). CDR3 size: 15 residues. The V segment lost 0 bases and the J segment 8 bases; nucleotides outside the gene matches: 9. This CDR3 is CSARDPRQGARGYTF. CDR3 nucleotide sequence: TGCAGTGCTAGAGATCCGAGACAGGGGGCGCGCGGCTACACCTTC.

This chain connects TRBV11-2 to TRBJ2-3, with D hard to call. The CDR3 loop spans 12 amino acids. V shed 0 bases and J shed 6 bases, with 4 bases lying between them. Germline CDR1 and CDR2: SGHAT and FQNNGV. The CDR3 nucleotides read TGTGCCAGCAGCTTAGATCAGGATACGCAGTATTTT. Its translation is CASSLDQDTQYF.

V and J are TRBV11-3 and TRBJ2-3; 9 bases align to TRBD2. Germline CDR1 and CDR2: SGHNT and YENEEA. Trimming at V came to 6 bases and at J to 7 bases, leaving 8 bases not matched to a gene. The CDR3 runs 14 residues. Here the CDR3 reads CASRMGLAGNTQYF. In nucleotides, the CDR3 is TGTGCCAGCAGGATGGGACTAGCAGGGAATACGCAGTATTTT.

The gene calls are TRBV7-3 and TRBJ1-1; D unresolved. The CDR3 runs 13 residues. The ends were cut back, 4 bases at V and 2 bases at J, with 8 bases in the middle. Germline V lookup: CDR1 SGHTA, CDR2 FQGTGA. DNA for the CDR3: TGTGCCAGCAGCTCCACCTTCAACACTGAAGCTTTCTTT. Amino acid sequence: CASSSTFNTEAFF.

V usage is TRBV7-9 and J usage is TRBJ1-1, with D unresolved. The CDR3 is made up of 13 amino acids. The ends were cut back, 2 bases at V and 5 bases at J, with 9 bases in the middle. Germline CDR1 is SEHNR and CDR2 is FQNEAQ (reference sequence). CDR3 sequence reads: CASSLQPQTEAFF. In nucleotides, the CDR3 is TGTGCCAGCAGCTTACAACCGCAAACTGAAGCTTTCTTT.